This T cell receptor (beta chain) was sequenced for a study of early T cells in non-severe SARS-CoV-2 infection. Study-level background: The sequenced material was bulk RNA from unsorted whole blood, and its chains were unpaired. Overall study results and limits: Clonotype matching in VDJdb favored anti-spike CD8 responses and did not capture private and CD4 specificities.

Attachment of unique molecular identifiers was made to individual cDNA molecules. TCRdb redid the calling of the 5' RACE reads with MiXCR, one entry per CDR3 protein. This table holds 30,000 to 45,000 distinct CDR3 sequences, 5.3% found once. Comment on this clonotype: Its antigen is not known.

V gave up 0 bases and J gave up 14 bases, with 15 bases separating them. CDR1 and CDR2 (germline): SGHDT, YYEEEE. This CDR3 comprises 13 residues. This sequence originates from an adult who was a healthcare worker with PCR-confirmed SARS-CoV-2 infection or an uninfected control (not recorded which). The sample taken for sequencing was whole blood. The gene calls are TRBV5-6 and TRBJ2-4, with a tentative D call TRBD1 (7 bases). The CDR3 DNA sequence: TGTGCCAGCAGCTTGGCAGGGGGGAGACTGGAGTACTTC. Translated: CASSLAGGRLEYF.